This T cell receptor beta chain was sequenced for a study of CD8 T cells in Susac syndrome. TCR beta from blood CD8+ and CD4+ T cells was sequenced. The V gene's germline CDR1 is SGHTA and CDR2 FQGTGA. The CDR3 contains 14 residues. V was clipped by 5 bases and J by 6 bases, with 11 bases between them. Random hexamers were used to reverse transcribe the RNA input (about 0.5 to 1 ug). TCRdb reprocessed the immunoSEQ multiplex PCR reads via MiXCR and lists one record per CDR3 protein. The sample records over 100,000 distinct CDR3 sequences, about 94% being singletons. The sequenced sample consisted of CD8+ T cells from PBMCs. The origin of this receptor is a human donor with Susac syndrome. The rearrangement joins TRBV7-3 to TRBJ1-6; weak D call: TRBD1 (5 bases). DNA for the CDR3: TGTGCCAGCAGCCCCCCCGGGGCTAATTCACCCCTCCACTTT. Translated, it gives CASSPPGANSPLHF.